Listed here are 21 T cell receptor beta chains from one sample, sequenced in a study of early T cells in non-severe SARS-CoV-2 infection. From the 5' RACE reads, TCRdb called clonotypes with MiXCR, one entry per CDR3 protein. This table has 90,000 to 100,000 distinct CDR3 sequences, roughly an eighth appearing once. Sequencing used whole blood. These receptors came from an adult who was a healthcare worker with PCR-confirmed SARS-CoV-2 infection or an uninfected control (not recorded which).

The gene calls are TRBV2 and TRBJ2-1; 8 nucleotides align to TRBD1. This CDR3 spans 14 amino acids. CDR1 and CDR2 from the germline V gene are SNHLY and FYNNEI. Trimming cost V 6 bases and J 9 bases; bases outside gene matches: 10. CDR3 nucleotide sequence: TGTGCCAGCAGCGCTGTGCCAGGGGGCGGTGAGCAGTTCTTC. This encodes CASSAVPGGGEQFF. The full variable domain, its missing parts supplied by reference TRBV2 and TRBJ2-1, is EPEVTQTPSHQVTQMGQEVILRCVPISNHLYFYWYRQILGQKVEFLVSFYNNEISEKSEIFDDQFSVERPDGSNFTLKIRSTKLEDSAMYFCASSAVPGGGEQFFGPGTRLTVL.

This sequence joins TRBV11-2 and TRBJ2-1, with 7 bases identical to TRBD2. Trimming removed 5 bases from V and 8 bases from J; junction bases left unmatched: 15. This CDR3 comprises 16 residues. CDR1 is SGHAT, CDR2 FQNNGV, per germline. CDR3 DNA sequence: TGTGCCAGCAGCCTGCGGGGAGGGAAACGATCAGATGAGCAGTTCTTC. Its translation: CASSLRGGKRSDEQFF.

This clonotype was counted ten times or more. The chain couples TRBV18 to TRBJ2-1; TRBD2 matches at 7 bases. V lost 3 bases, J lost 6 bases, and 14 bases stayed unmatched. This CDR3 contains 17 residues. In germline, CDR1 is KGHSH, CDR2 LQKENI. CDR3 residues: CASSPPVMASGINEQFF. CDR3 nucleotides: TGTGCCAGCTCACCGCCGGTGATGGCTAGCGGAATCAATGAGCAGTTCTTC.

This clonotype was found many times. The genes are TRBV6-5 and TRBJ1-2; D gene ambiguous. Germline CDR1 MNHEY, CDR2 SVGAGI. This CDR3 is 13 amino acids long. Trimming left V 0 bases short and J 4 bases short, with 6 bases between. CDR3 region: CASSYSRIYGYTF. CDR3 sequence (DNA): TGTGCCAGCAGTTACTCGAGGATCTATGGCTACACCTTC.

There are many counts of this clonotype. The rearrangement uses TRBV11-2 and TRBJ1-1; the D gene is possibly TRBD1 (5 bases). Germline-derived CDR1 and CDR2 are SGHAT and FQNNGV. This CDR3 region has 14 residues. The germline V and J ends were trimmed by 4 bases and 7 bases, with 16 bases remaining between them. CDR3 amino acids: CASSYMGGKGEAFF. The CDR3 nucleotides read TGTGCCAGCAGCTACATGGGGGGAAAGGGTGAAGCTTTCTTT.

V is TRBV25-1 and J is TRBJ1-1; tentative D call: TRBD1 (5 bases). Trimming removed 6 bases at V and 5 bases at J, with 16 bases between. This CDR3 spans 14 amino acids. The germline CDR1 and CDR2 sequences are MGHDK and SYGVNS. Here the CDR3 DNA reads TGTGCCAGCAGGGGGGGGGAAGGGCGAACTGAAGCTTTCTTT. This codes for CASRGGEGRTEAFF. Together with reference TRBV25-1 and TRBJ1-1, the CDR3 gives the full variable domain: EADIYQTPRYLVIGTGKKITLECSQTMGHDKMYWYQQDPGMELHLIHYSYGVNSTEKGDLSSESTVSRIRTEHFPLTLESARPSHTSQYLCASRGGEGRTEAFFGQGTRLTVV.

A few counts support this clonotype. This rearrangement joins TRBV9 to TRBJ1-1; D possibly corresponds to TRBD1 (5 bases). This CDR3 has 13 residues. Per germline, CDR1 SGDLS and CDR2 YYNGEE. Trimming left V 0 bases short and J 7 bases short, with 10 bases between. CDR3: CASSVEGAGEAFF. CDR3 bases: TGTGCCAGCAGCGTAGAAGGGGCAGGTGAAGCTTTCTTT. Variable domain in full (rest from reference TRBV9 and TRBJ1-1): DSGVTQTPKHLITATGQRVTLRCSPRSGDLSVYWYQQSLDQGLQFLIQYYNGEERAKGNILERFSAQQFPDLHSELNLSSLELGDSALYFCASSVEGAGEAFFGQGTRLTVV.

This clonotype was seen only a few times. The chain carries TRBV7-2 and TRBJ2-2, with a weak D call TRBD1 (6 bases). The CDR3 has 15 residues. V was clipped by 5 bases and J by 2 bases, with 12 bases between them. Germline CDR1 SGHTA, CDR2 FQGNSA. The CDR3 DNA follows: TGTGCCAGCAGCCCCAGGACAGCCAACACCGGGGAGCTGTTTTTT. Encoded protein: CASSPRTANTGELFF.

Ten or more counts support this clonotype. The V call is TRBV11-2, the J call TRBJ2-6; the D call may be TRBD1 or TRBD2 (5 bases each). V dropped 4 bases and J dropped 0 bases, with 22 bases sitting between them. The CDR3 runs 20 residues. Per the germline V gene, CDR1 is SGHAT and CDR2 is FQNNGV. The CDR3 DNA is TGTGCCAGCAGCTCAGGGTGGAGGCAGGGCGGGCGCTCTGGGGCCAACGTCCTGACTTTC. Translation gives CASSSGWRQGGRSGANVLTF. Full variable domain (rest looked up from reference TRBV11-2 and TRBJ2-6): EAGVAQSPRYKIIEKRQSVAFWCNPISGHATLYWYQQILGQGPKLLIQFQNNGVVDDSQLPKDRFSAERLKGVDSTLKIQPAKLEDSAVYLCASSSGWRQGGRSGANVLTFGAGSRLTVL.

This clonotype was detected ten times or more. The gene calls are TRBV5-6 and TRBJ2-7, with D hard to call. Germline assignment: CDR1 SGHDT and CDR2 YYEEEE. The ends were cut back, 3 bases at V and 4 bases at J, with 11 bases in the middle. This CDR3 is 13 amino acids long. CDR3 amino acids: CASSSASRYEQYF. CDR3 sequence (DNA): TGTGCCAGCAGCTCCGCATCCAGATACGAGCAGTACTTC.

The chain couples TRBV18 to TRBJ1-5; D is unresolved. The CDR3 covers 17 residues. Germline V CDR1 and CDR2: KGHSH, LQKENI. V gave up 3 bases and J gave up 0 bases, with 15 bases separating them. The CDR3 sequence: CASSPVGPHHSNQPQHF. As DNA, the CDR3 is TGTGCCAGCTCACCGGTAGGACCCCATCATAGCAATCAGCCCCAGCATTTT.

Ten or more counts support this clonotype. The genes are TRBV12-3 or TRBV12-4 and TRBJ1-6; TRBD1 agrees at 7 bases. This CDR3 is built from 14 residues. Trimming at V came to 3 bases and at J to 11 bases, leaving 7 bases not matched to a gene. The CDR3 DNA follows: TGTGCCAGCAGTTTGCAGGGGGAAAGAACACCCCTCCACTTT. This translates into CASSLQGERTPLHF.

In its sample, this clonotype was seen a few times. V usage is TRBV3-1 and J usage is TRBJ1-1; tentative D call: TRBD1 (5 bases). V lost 3 bases, J lost 1 base, and 12 bases lay in between. This CDR3 is 15 amino acids long. Germline V gene data show CDR1 as LGHDT and CDR2 as YNNKEL (reference sequence). CDR3: CASSHPKQGNTEAFF. The CDR3 DNA reads as TGTGCCAGCAGCCACCCCAAGCAGGGGAACACTGAAGCTTTCTTT.

This clonotype was observed a few times. This chain joins TRBV11-2 and TRBJ1-1; TRBD1 agrees at 7 bases. CDR1 SGHAT and CDR2 FQNNGV come from the germline V gene. V lost 5 bases to trimming and J lost 8 bases; unmatched junction nucleotides: 8. CDR3 length equals 13 residues. In nucleotides, the CDR3 is TGTGCCAGCAGCCTCTACAGGGGTTCGGAAGCTTTCTTT. Protein sequence: CASSLYRGSEAFF.

The chain carries TRBV7-9 and TRBJ1-6; D not certain. V shed 1 base and J shed 10 bases, with 5 bases lying between them. Germline V gene data show CDR1 as SEHNR and CDR2 as FQNEAQ (reference sequence). The CDR3 runs to 12 residues. The CDR3 here is CASSLVSSPLHF. For the CDR3, the DNA is TGTGCCAGCAGCTTAGTAAGCTCACCCCTCCACTTT.

CDR3 amino acids: CASSRTLGNQPQHF. The CDR3 DNA follows: TGTGCCAGTAGTAGAACGCTTGGCAATCAGCCCCAGCATTTT. This chain uses TRBV19 with TRBJ1-5; no clear D gene. The CDR3 has 14 amino acids. Germline V gene lookup returns CDR1 LNHDA and CDR2 SQIVND (reference sequence). V shed 4 bases and J shed 2 bases, with 9 bases lying between them.

The chain carries TRBV28 and TRBJ2-7; 7 bases line up with TRBD1. CDR1 MDHEN and CDR2 SYDVKM come from the germline V gene. This CDR3 is built from 14 residues. V lost 6 bases, J lost 0 bases, and 5 bases stayed unmatched. The CDR3 region has the DNA TGTGCCAGCAGAAAGACAGGGAGCTCCTACGAGCAGTACTTC. It encodes CASRKTGSSYEQYF.

This rearrangement joins TRBV6-1 to TRBJ2-7; TRBD2 matches 8 bases. After removal of 4 bases from V and 4 bases from J, the junction contained 3 bases not matched to a gene. The CDR3 consists of 13 residues. Looked up from germline, CDR1 is MNHNS and CDR2 is SASEGT. CDR3 sequence: CASSVAGGYEQYF. As DNA, the CDR3 is TGTGCCAGCAGTGTGGCGGGGGGATACGAGCAGTACTTC.

This clonotype was seen more than once but under ten times. V usage is TRBV3-1 and J usage is TRBJ2-1; D unclear. Trimming removed 5 bases at V and 6 bases at J, with 11 bases between. This CDR3 comprises 13 residues. The germline V gene has CDR1 LGHDT and CDR2 YNNKEL (reference sequence). In DNA form, the CDR3 reads TGTGCCAGCAGCGAAAGGGCCATCAATGAGCAGTTCTTC. Its translation is CASSERAINEQFF.

This clonotype has at least ten counts. The chain recombines TRBV9 with TRBJ1-2, with 8 bases that match TRBD1. In germline, CDR1 is SGDLS, CDR2 YYNGEE. The junction had 7 bases not matched to a gene; V was cut back by 4 bases and J by 2 bases. CDR3 length: 15 residues. As DNA, the CDR3 is TGTGCCAGCAGCCTCCGGACAGGGAACAACTATGGCTACACCTTC. The encoded protein is CASSLRTGNNYGYTF.

At least ten counts were recorded for this clonotype. The chain carries TRBV29-1 and TRBJ2-1; tentative D call: TRBD2 (6 bases). CDR3 length: 12 amino acids. V dropped 7 bases and J dropped 6 bases, with 13 bases sitting between them. Germline V gene data show CDR1 as SQVTM and CDR2 as ANQGSEA. CDR3 sequence (DNA): TGCAGCGGGACTAAGGGCGCCAATGAGCAGTTCTTC. Residues: CSGTKGANEQFF.